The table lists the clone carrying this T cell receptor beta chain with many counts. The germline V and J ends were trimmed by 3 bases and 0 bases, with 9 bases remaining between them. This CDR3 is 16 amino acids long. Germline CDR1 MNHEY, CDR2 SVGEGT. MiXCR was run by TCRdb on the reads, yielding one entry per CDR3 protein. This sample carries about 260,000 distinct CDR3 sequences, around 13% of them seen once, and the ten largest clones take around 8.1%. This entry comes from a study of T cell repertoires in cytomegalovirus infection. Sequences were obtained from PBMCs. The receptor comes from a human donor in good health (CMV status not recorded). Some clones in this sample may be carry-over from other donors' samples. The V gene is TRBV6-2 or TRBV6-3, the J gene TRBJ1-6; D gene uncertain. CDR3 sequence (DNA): TGTGCCAGCAGTTATCAGAAGAGCTCCTATAATTCACCCCTCCACTTT. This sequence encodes CASSYQKSSYNSPLHF.